The 15 T cell receptor beta chains below all came from one sample that was sequenced in a study of blood T cell repertoires in COVID-19. Data came from immunoSEQ multiplex PCR; TCRdb stores just in-frame clones and leaves some out. The sample includes 180,000 or so clones, 70% to 90% of them seen just once. The sequencing sample was made of peripheral blood. The receptors were gathered from a middle-aged man with active or convalescent COVID-19.

The rearrangement joins TRBV5-8 to TRBJ2-1, with D perhaps TRBD2 (6 bases). This CDR3 has 11 amino acids. V was clipped by 0 bases and J by 12 bases, with 7 bases between them. Germline CDR1 SGHTS, CDR2 YDEGEE. The CDR3 DNA reads TGTGCCAGCAGCTTGGAGGGAGGGCAGTTCTTC. Translated: CASSLEGGQFF.

This clone came up a few times. The chain joins TRBV5-6 to TRBJ1-2, with D tentatively TRBD1 (6 bases). The CDR3 consists of 15 residues. Germline loops: CDR1 SGHDT, CDR2 YYEEEE. The V and J ends lost 4 bases and 3 bases respectively, with 16 bases between them. The CDR3 region has the DNA TGTGCCAGCAGCCGGACAGCGAGGCTGGACTATGGCTACACCTTC. Amino acid sequence: CASSRTARLDYGYTF.

The chain couples TRBV3-1 (or the pseudogene TRBV3-2) to TRBJ2-7; TRBD2 matches 7 bases. V shed 1 base, J shed 0 bases, and the junction held 9 bases outside the gene matches. From germline, CDR1 is LGHDT and CDR2 YNNKEL (reference sequence). The CDR3 spans 17 residues. The CDR3 here is CASSQGLRAGSSYEQYF. In nucleotides, the CDR3 is TGTGCCAGCAGCCAAGGCCTCAGAGCGGGGAGCTCCTACGAGCAGTACTTC.

The CDR3 here is CASSLTSAGVNSPLHF. The CDR3 DNA follows: TGTGCCAGCAGCTTAACCTCAGCAGGGGTTAATTCACCCCTCCACTTT. The chain joins TRBV11-1 to TRBJ1-6, with D possibly TRBD1 on 6 matching bases. The CDR3 has 16 residues. Trimming cost V 2 bases and J 6 bases, with 14 bases left between them. CDR1 SGHAT and CDR2 FQDESV come from the germline V gene (reference sequence).

This chain connects TRBV27 to TRBJ1-5, with D uncertain. Trimming cost V 6 bases and J 3 bases, with 9 bases left between them. CDR3 length: 13 amino acids. Germline loops: CDR1 MNHEY, CDR2 SMNVEV (reference sequence). CDR3 sequence reads: CASRGPLNQPQHF. The CDR3 DNA reads TGTGCCAGCAGGGGCCCCCTCAATCAGCCCCAGCATTTT.

The rearrangement joins TRBV7-3 to TRBJ1-2, with a weak D call TRBD1 (5 bases). The length of the CDR3 is 15 residues. V lost 6 bases and J lost 3, with 17 bases in between. The V gene's germline CDR1 is SGHTA and CDR2 FQGTGA. CDR3: CASSRQGGLDYGYTF. CDR3 sequence (DNA): TGTGCCAGCAGTCGCCAGGGTGGACTAGACTATGGCTACACCTTC.

The chain combines TRBV7-9 with TRBJ1-4; D is ambiguous. The ends were cut back, 5 bases at V and 7 bases at J, with 11 bases in the middle. Germline values: CDR1 SEHNR, CDR2 FQNEAQ (reference sequence). The CDR3 has 13 amino acids. CDR3 residues: CASSPRATEKLFF. Written as DNA, the CDR3 is TGTGCCAGCAGCCCCCGAGCCACTGAAAAACTGTTTTTT.

The table lists this clone with a count of one. This chain uses TRBV29-1 with TRBJ2-7; 7 nucleotides line up with TRBD1. From germline, CDR1 is SQVTM and CDR2 ANQGSEA. The CDR3 sequence is 12 residues long. The ends lost 3 bases at V and 5 bases at J; junction bases unmatched: 4. The CDR3 loop reads CSVEVTGNEQYF. The CDR3 bases are TGCAGCGTTGAGGTGACAGGGAACGAGCAGTACTTC.

V is TRBV18 and J is TRBJ1-1; 9 positions agree with TRBD1. Germline values: CDR1 KGHSH, CDR2 LQKENI. V lost 5 bases and J lost 6; bases outside the gene matches: 13. The CDR3 consists of 16 residues. CDR3 DNA sequence: TGTGCCAGCTCATCCGGGACAGGGAGCGTAAGGGCTGAAGCTTTCTTT. It encodes CASSSGTGSVRAEAFF.

This clone was detected only a few times. The chain recombines TRBV4-1 with TRBJ1-4; tentative D call: TRBD1 (6 bases). The V end was cut by 4 bases, the J end by 7 bases, with 16 bases between. The V gene's germline CDR1 is MGHRA and CDR2 YSYEKL. The CDR3 runs to 15 residues. For the CDR3, the DNA is TGCGCCAGCAGCCGACCCGACAGGTTGGGTGAAAAACTGTTTTTT. Translated, it gives CASSRPDRLGEKLFF.

V and J are TRBV28 and TRBJ1-2; 7 nucleotides align to TRBD1. The germline CDR1 and CDR2 sequences are MDHEN and SYDVKM. V was pared by 3 bases and J by 2 bases, with 3 bases of the junction left unmatched. The CDR3 runs 14 residues. The CDR3: CASSFQGGNYGYTF. CDR3 sequence (DNA): TGTGCCAGCAGTTTCCAGGGGGGAAACTATGGCTACACCTTC.

The chain combines TRBV29-1 with TRBJ1-5, with 10 bases matching TRBD1. CDR3 length: 15 amino acids. Germline V gene data show CDR1 as SQVTM and CDR2 as ANQGSEA. V was clipped by 2 bases and J by 7 bases; unmatched bases: 8. CDR3 region: CSVEIAGQGNQPQHF. CDR3 coding DNA: TGCAGCGTTGAAATAGCGGGACAGGGGAACCAGCCCCAGCATTTT.

The V call is TRBV3-1 (or the pseudogene TRBV3-2), the J call TRBJ2-3, with 8 bases that match TRBD2. The trim removed 1 base at V and 1 base at J, leaving 10 bases unmatched. This CDR3 contains 18 residues. Germline V gene sequence: CDR1 LGHDT, CDR2 YNNKEL (reference sequence). The CDR3 sequence: CASSQARAGDIRTDTQYF. The CDR3 DNA reads TGTGCCAGCAGCCAAGCACGAGCGGGGGACATACGCACAGATACGCAGTATTTT.

This clone has a single count. The chain combines TRBV19 with TRBJ1-6, with D hard to call. Germline V gene data show CDR1 as LNHDA and CDR2 as SQIVND (reference sequence). The CDR3 is 17 residues long. The germline V and J ends were trimmed by 5 bases and 0 bases, with 14 bases remaining between them. Written as DNA, the CDR3 is TGTGCCAGTAGTCCTTCGGGGAGGAGCTCCTATAATTCACCCCTCCACTTT. Protein: CASSPSGRSSYNSPLHF.

This clone came up a few times. The chain employs TRBV3-1 (or the pseudogene TRBV3-2) and TRBJ1-6; D is perhaps TRBD1 (6 bases). V was pared by 4 bases and J by 11 bases, with 12 bases between. The CDR3 contains 13 residues. Germline V gene data show CDR1 as LGHDT and CDR2 as YNNKEL (reference sequence). The CDR3 sequence: CASSRSWGPPLHF. The CDR3 DNA is TGTGCCAGCAGCCGAAGTTGGGGGCCACCCCTCCACTTT.